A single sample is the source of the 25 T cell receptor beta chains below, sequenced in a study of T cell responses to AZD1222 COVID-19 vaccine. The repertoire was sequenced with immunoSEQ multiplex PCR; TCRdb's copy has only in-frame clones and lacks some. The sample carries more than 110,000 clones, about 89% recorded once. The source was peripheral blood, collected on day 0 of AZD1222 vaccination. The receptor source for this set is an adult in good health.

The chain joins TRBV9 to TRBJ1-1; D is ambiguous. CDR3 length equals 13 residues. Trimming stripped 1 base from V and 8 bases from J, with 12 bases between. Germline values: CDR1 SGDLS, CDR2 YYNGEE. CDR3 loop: CASSVSSKMEAFF. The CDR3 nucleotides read TGTGCCAGCAGCGTAAGCTCGAAGATGGAAGCTTTCTTT.

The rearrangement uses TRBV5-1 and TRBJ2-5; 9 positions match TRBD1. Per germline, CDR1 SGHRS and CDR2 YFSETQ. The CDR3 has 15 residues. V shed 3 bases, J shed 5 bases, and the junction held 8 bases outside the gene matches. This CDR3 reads CASSSWGQGKETQYF. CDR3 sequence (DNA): TGCGCCAGCAGCTCCTGGGGACAGGGCAAGGAGACCCAGTACTTC.

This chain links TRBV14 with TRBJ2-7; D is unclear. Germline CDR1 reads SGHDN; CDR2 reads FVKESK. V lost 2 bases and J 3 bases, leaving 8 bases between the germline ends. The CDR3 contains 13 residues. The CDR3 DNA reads TGTGCCAGCAGCCAAATCCTGTTCTACGAGCAGTACTTC. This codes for CASSQILFYEQYF.

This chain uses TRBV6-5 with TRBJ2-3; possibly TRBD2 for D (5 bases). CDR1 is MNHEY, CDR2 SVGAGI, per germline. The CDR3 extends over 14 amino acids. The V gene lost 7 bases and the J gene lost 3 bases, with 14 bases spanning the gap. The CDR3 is CASTRSPGTDTQYF. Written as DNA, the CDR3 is TGTGCCAGCACGCGGTCACCGGGGACAGATACGCAGTATTTT.

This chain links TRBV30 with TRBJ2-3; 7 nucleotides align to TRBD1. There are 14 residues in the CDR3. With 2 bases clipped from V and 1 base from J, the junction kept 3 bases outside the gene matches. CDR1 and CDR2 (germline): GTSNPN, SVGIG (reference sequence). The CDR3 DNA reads TGTGCCTGGAGTCGACAGGGCCGCACAGATACGCAGTATTTT. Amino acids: CAWSRQGRTDTQYF.

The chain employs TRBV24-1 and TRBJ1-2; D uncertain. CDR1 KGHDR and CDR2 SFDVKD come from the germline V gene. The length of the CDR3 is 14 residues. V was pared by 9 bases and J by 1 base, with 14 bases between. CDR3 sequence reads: CATDQGTSNYGYTF. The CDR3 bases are TGTGCCACCGATCAAGGCACGAGTAACTATGGCTACACCTTC.

The chain's CDR3 is CASSEFSLAATDTQYF. CDR3 coding DNA: TGTGCCAGCAGTGAATTTTCCCTAGCGGCCACAGATACGCAGTATTTT. The chain joins TRBV2 to TRBJ2-3; 7 positions agree with TRBD2. Germline V gene lookup returns CDR1 SNHLY and CDR2 FYNNEI. The CDR3 has 16 amino acids. Trimming took 2 bases from V and 2 from J; bases not matched to a gene: 7.

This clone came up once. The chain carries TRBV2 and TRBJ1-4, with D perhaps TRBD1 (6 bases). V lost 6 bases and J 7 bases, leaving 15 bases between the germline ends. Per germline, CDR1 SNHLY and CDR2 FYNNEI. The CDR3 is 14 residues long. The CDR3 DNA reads TGTGCCAGCAGGACACAGGGCCTGGGTGAAAAACTGTTTTTT. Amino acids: CASRTQGLGEKLFF.

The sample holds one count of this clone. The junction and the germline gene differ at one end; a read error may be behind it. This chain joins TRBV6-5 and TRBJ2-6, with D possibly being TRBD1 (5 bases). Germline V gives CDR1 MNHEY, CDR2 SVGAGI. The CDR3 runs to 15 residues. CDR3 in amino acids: CASIGWISGANVLTF. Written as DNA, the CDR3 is TGTGCCAGCATAGGGTGGATCTCTGGGGCCAACGTTCTGACTTTC.

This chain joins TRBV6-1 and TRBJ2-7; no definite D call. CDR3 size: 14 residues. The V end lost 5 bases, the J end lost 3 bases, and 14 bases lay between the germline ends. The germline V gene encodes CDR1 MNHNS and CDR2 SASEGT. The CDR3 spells CASSSLTSYYEQYF. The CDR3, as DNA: TGTGCCAGCAGTAGCCTCACATCTTACTACGAGCAGTACTTC.

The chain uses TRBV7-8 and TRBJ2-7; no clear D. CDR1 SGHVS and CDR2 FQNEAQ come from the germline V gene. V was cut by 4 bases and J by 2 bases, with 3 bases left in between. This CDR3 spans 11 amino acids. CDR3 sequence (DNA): TGTGCCAGCAGCTCAACCTACGAGCAGTACTTC. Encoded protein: CASSSTYEQYF.

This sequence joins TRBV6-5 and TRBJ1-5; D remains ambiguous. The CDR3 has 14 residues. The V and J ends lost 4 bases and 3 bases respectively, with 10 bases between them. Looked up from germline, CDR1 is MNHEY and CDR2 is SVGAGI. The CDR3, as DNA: TGTGCCAGCAGTTCCCGGAGTTACAATCAGCCCCAGCATTTT. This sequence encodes CASSSRSYNQPQHF.

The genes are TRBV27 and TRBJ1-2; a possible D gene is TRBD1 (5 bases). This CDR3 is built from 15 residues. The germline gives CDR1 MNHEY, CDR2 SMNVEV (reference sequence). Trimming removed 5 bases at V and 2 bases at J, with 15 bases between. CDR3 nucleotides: TGTGCCAGCAGTCGGCAGGGCGAACAAAACTATGGCTACACCTTC. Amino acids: CASSRQGEQNYGYTF.

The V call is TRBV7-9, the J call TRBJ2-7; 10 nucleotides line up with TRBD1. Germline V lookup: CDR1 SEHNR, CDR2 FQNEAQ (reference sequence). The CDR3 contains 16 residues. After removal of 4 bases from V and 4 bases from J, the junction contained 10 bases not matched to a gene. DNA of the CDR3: TGTGCCAGCAGCTCCCGCGAGGGACAGGGGCTTTACGAGCAGTACTTC. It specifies CASSSREGQGLYEQYF. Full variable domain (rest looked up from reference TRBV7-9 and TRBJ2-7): DTGVSQNPRHKITKRGQNVTFRCDPISEHNRLYWYRQTLGQGPEFLTYFQNEAQLEKSRLLSDRFSAERPKGSFSTLEIQRTEQGDSAMYLCASSSREGQGLYEQYFGPGTRLTVT.

CDR3 sequence: CASSLVRREKLFF. The CDR3 nucleotides are TGTGCCAGCAGCTTAGTACGTAGGGAAAAACTGTTTTTT. The V call is TRBV11-2, the J call TRBJ1-4; D uncertain. The CDR3 is made up of 13 amino acids. The germline gives CDR1 SGHAT, CDR2 FQNNGV. Trimming removed 1 base from V and 8 bases from J, with 8 bases in between.

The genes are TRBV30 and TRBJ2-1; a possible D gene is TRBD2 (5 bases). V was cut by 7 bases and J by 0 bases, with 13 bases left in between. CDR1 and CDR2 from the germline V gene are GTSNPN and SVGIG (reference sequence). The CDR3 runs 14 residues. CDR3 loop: CASGTPSSYNEQFF. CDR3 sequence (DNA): TGTGCCTCGGGAACGCCTAGCTCCTACAATGAGCAGTTCTTC.

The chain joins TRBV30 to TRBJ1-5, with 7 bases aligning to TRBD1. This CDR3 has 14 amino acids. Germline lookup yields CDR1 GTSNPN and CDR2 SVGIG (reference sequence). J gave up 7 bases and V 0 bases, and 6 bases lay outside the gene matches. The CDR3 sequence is CAWSVTGAGQPQHF. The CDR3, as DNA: TGTGCCTGGAGTGTTACAGGGGCGGGACAGCCCCAGCATTTT.

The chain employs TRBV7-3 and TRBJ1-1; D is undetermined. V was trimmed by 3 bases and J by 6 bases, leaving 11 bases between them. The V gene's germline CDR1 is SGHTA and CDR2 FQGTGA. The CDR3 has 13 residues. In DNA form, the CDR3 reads TGTGCCAGCAGCTTGAGTAGCGGGGCTGAAGCTTTCTTT. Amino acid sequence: CASSLSSGAEAFF.

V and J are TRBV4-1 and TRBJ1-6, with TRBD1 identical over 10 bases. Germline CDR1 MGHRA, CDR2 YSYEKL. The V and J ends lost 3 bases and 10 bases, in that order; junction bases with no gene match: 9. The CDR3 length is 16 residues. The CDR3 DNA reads TGCGCCAGCAGCCAGGCCGGGACAGGGGCTAAGTCACCCCTCCACTTT. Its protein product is CASSQAGTGAKSPLHF.

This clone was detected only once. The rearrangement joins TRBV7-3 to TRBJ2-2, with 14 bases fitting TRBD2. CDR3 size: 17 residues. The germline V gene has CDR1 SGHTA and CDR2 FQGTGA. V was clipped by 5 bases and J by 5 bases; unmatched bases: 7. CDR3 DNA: TGTGCCAGCAGCCGGCTCGGGACTAGCGGGAGAACCGGGGAGCTGTTTTTT. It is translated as CASSRLGTSGRTGELFF.

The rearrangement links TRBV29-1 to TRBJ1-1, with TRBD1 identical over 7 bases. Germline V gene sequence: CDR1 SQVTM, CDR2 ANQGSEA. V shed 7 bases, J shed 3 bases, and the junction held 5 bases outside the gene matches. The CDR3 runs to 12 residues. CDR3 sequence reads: CSEDRADTEAFF. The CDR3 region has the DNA TGCAGCGAAGACAGGGCGGACACTGAAGCTTTCTTT.

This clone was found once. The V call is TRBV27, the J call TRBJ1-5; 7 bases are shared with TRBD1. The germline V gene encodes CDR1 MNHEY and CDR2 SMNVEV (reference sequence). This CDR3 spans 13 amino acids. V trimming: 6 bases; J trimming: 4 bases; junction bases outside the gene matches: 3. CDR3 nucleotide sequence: TGTGCCAGCAGCCTACAGGGGAATCAGCCCCAGCATTTT. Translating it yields CASSLQGNQPQHF.

In nucleotides, the CDR3 is TGTGCCAGCAGGCAAGGGGAATGGAGCTCCTATAATTCACCCCTCCACTTT. As protein: CASRQGEWSSYNSPLHF. This chain uses TRBV27 with TRBJ1-6; weak D call: TRBD1 (5 bases). From germline, CDR1 is MNHEY and CDR2 SMNVEV (reference sequence). This CDR3 is 17 amino acids long. Between the trimmed V and J ends, which lost 6 bases and 0 bases, there was a span of 15 bases.

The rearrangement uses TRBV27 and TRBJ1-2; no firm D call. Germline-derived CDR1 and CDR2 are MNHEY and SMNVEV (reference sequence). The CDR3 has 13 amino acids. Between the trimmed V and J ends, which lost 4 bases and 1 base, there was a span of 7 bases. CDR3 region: CASSSQNNYGYTF. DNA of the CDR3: TGTGCCAGCAGTTCTCAGAATAACTATGGCTACACCTTC.

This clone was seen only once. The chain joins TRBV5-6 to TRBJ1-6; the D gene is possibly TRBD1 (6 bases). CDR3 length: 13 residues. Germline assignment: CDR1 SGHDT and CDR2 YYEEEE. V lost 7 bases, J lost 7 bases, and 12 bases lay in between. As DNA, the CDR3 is TGTGCCAGCTACAGGGTTCGCAATTCACCCCTCCACTTT. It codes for CASYRVRNSPLHF.